Listed below are T cell receptor beta chains from one sample, sequenced in a study of blood T cell repertoires in COVID-19. The data were produced by immunoSEQ multiplex PCR, yet TCRdb's version contains in-frame clones alone and is incomplete. The data show 35,000 to 55,000 clones, 89% seen once. The sequencing input was peripheral blood. The receptors come from a man in his 70s with active COVID-19. The CDR3 runs from the conserved cysteine through the conserved F or W. The D gene is left open where the match is weak. Clone size, where shown, is once, few, many, or a class for clones that have expanded.

TRBV11-1,TRBD2,-,TRBJ2-3,TGTGCCAGCAGCTTACAGCGGGGGGCGGCAGATACGCAGTATTTT,CASSLQRGAADTQYF
TRBV6-5,-,-,TRBJ1-5,TGTGCCAGCGAGGACAGACGGCTTCAGCCCCAGCATTTT,CASEDRRLQPQHF
TRBV5-1,-,few,TRBJ2-7,TGCGCCAGCAGCCTACAGGGTAGGTACGAGCAGTACTTC,CASSLQGRYEQYF
TRBV19,-,-,TRBJ1-3,TGTGCCAGTAGTCCCCCCCGAGAATCCGGAAACACCATATATTTT,CASSPPRESGNTIYF
TRBV24-1,TRBD1,-,TRBJ2-1,TGTGCCACCAGTGGTGGGCAGGGGGCATTCCACAATGAGCAGTTCTTC,CATSGGQGAFHNEQFF
TRBV19,-,-,TRBJ1-1,TGTGCCAGTAGAATAAATACCCCAGAGAACACTGAAGCTTTCTTT,CASRINTPENTEAFF
TRBV7-3,-,-,TRBJ2-7,TGTGCCAGCAGCCCGTCGGAAGGGGGATCTAGTGAGCAGTACTTC,CASSPSEGGSSEQYF
TRBV10-3,-,-,TRBJ1-1,TGTGCCATCAGTGAGTCTGAGGCTGTTCTTCGTACTTTCTTT,CAISESEAVLRTFF
TRBV24-1,TRBD1,-,TRBJ1-2,TGTGCCACCAGTGTTGGACAGGGCGAGGTGGGTGGCTACACCTTC,CATSVGQGEVGGYTF
TRBV18,TRBD2,-,TRBJ2-3,TGTGCCAGCTCACTGACTAGCGGGATACGCACAGATACGCAGTATTTT,CASSLTSGIRTDTQYF
TRBV24-1,-,-,TRBJ2-1,TGTGCCACCAGTGATTCCCAGGGGGGCTACAATGAGCAGTTCTTC,CATSDSQGGYNEQFF
TRBV12-3/TRBV12-4,-,-,TRBJ1-5,TGTGCCAGCAGGGACAGTCGGAATCAGCCCCAGCATTTT,CASRDSRNQPQHF
TRBV9,-,-,TRBJ1-1,TGTGCCAGCAGCGTCGACTCCGAAGTGGCTGAAGCTTTCTTT,CASSVDSEVAEAFF
TRBV5-5,-,-,TRBJ2-2,TGTGCCAGCAGCTCACGAGGGGAGGCGAACACCGGGGAGCTGTTTTTT,CASSSRGEANTGELFF
TRBV7-9,-,-,TRBJ1-1,TGTGCCAGCAGCCCAGAGGGAAGTCGCACTGAAGCTTTCTTT,CASSPEGSRTEAFF
TRBV3-1/TRBV3-2,-,-,TRBJ1-5,TGTGCCAGCAGCCGAACGACAGGCCGAAATCAGCCCCAGCATTTT,CASSRTTGRNQPQHF
TRBV6-1,-,-,TRBJ1-6,TGTGCCAGCAGTGAAGCCGCGGACAGAGATAATTCACCCCTCCACTTT,CASSEAADRDNSPLHF
TRBV25-1,-,-,TRBJ1-6,TGTGCCAGCAGTGGACCCAGGGAGGTCAGTTCACCCCTCCACTTT,CASSGPREVSSPLHF
TRBV20-1,-,-,TRBJ1-1,TGCAGTGCGCAGGGGAACACTGAAGCTTTCTTT,CSAQGNTEAFF
TRBV4-3,TRBD1,-,TRBJ2-3,TGCGCCAGCAGCCAGGGGACAGGGGGTGCAGATACGCAGTATTTT,CASSQGTGGADTQYF
TRBV19,TRBD2,-,TRBJ2-3,TGTGCCAGCACTACCGTGACTAGCGACACAGATACGCAGTATTTT,CASTTVTSDTDTQYF
TRBV6-2/TRBV6-3,-,-,TRBJ2-1,TGTGCCAGCAGTCACTCGGGACTTCCCGTTGATGAGCAGTTCTTC,CASSHSGLPVDEQFF
TRBV10-2,-,-,TRBJ2-7,TGCGCCAGCAGTGAGTCGATCCCAGGTAGCTACGAGCAGTACTTC,CASSESIPGSYEQYF
TRBV7-2,-,-,TRBJ1-5,TGTGCCAGCAGCTTATCGCAGCGAGATCAGCCCCAGCATTTT,CASSLSQRDQPQHF
TRBV4-2,TRBD2,-,TRBJ2-1,TGTGCCAGCAGCCAAGATTACCGCCGGACTAGCGGGGGGAGCGATGAGCAGTTCTTC,CASSQDYRRTSGGSDEQFF
TRBV18,TRBD1,-,TRBJ2-2,TGTGCCAGCTCACCGAGGACAGGAGCCGGGGAGCTGTTTTTT,CASSPRTGAGELFF
TRBV6-2/TRBV6-3,TRBD2,-,TRBJ2-5,TGTGCCAGCAGTAGGACTAGCGGGGGGGCGGAGACCCAGTACTTC,CASSRTSGGAETQYF
TRBV3-1/TRBV3-2,-,once,TRBJ1-5,TGTGCCAGCAGCCAAGACGGTAATCAGCCCCAGCATTTT,CASSQDGNQPQHF
TRBV5-1,-,few,TRBJ1-6,TGCGCCAGCAGCTTGGGAGGAGGGGACAATTCACCCCTCCACTTT,CASSLGGGDNSPLHF
TRBV4-2,-,-,TRBJ1-3,TGTGCCAGCAGCTTGGACACGAGCTCTGGAAACACCATATATTTT,CASSLDTSSGNTIYF
TRBV7-9,-,-,TRBJ2-1,TGTGCCAGCAGCTTAGTTCGGACTATCTCCTACAATGAGCAGTTCTTC,CASSLVRTISYNEQFF
TRBV7-9,-,-,TRBJ2-7,TGTGCCAGCAGCCCGATGGGTGGGCACTTCTCCTACGAGCAGTACTTC,CASSPMGGHFSYEQYF
TRBV7-3,TRBD1,-,TRBJ2-7,TGTGCCAGCAGCTCAGACAGGGGGACCTACGAGCAGTACTTC,CASSSDRGTYEQYF
TRBV9,-,-,TRBJ2-2,TGTGCCAGCAGCTCTCCCCGGCGGGTTAACACCGGGGAGCTGTTTTTT,CASSSPRRVNTGELFF
TRBV28,-,-,TRBJ1-1,TGTGCCAGCAGTTTTTCGGCAGGGCGAGCTTTCTTT,CASSFSAGRAFF
TRBV19,-,-,TRBJ2-5,TGTGCCAGTAGTATGGTACAGGGCTCCCAAGAGACCCAGTACTTC,CASSMVQGSQETQYF
TRBV9,TRBD2,-,TRBJ2-3,TGTGCCAGCAGCTCCCGCCCTAGCGGGGGGGCTACTACGCAGTATTTT,CASSSRPSGGATTQYF
TRBV9,-,once,TRBJ1-4,TGTGCCAGCAGCCCGACATACGAAGGGGCTAATGAAAAACTGTTTTTT,CASSPTYEGANEKLFF
TRBV6-2/TRBV6-3,TRBD1,once,TRBJ1-1,TGTGCCAGCAGCCCTAACCTACAGGGGGGAGCTGAAGCTTTCTTT,CASSPNLQGGAEAFF
TRBV6-2/TRBV6-3,-,-,TRBJ1-5,TGTGCCAGCAGTTCCGGCACCGTGCGGAATCAGCCCCAGCATTTT,CASSSGTVRNQPQHF
TRBV2,-,once,TRBJ2-1,TGTGCCAGCAGTTCCAATCAGAGGAATGAGCAGTTCTTC,CASSSNQRNEQFF